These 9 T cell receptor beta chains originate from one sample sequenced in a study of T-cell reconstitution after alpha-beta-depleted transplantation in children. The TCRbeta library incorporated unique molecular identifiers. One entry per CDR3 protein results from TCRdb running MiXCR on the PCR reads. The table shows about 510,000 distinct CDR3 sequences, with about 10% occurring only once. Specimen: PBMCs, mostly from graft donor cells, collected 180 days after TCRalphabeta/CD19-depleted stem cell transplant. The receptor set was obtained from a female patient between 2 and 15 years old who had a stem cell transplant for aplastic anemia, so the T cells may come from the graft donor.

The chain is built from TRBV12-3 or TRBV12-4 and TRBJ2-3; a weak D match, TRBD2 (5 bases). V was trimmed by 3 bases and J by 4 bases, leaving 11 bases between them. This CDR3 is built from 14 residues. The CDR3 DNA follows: TGTGCCAGCAGTTTCTTCCTAGCTCCAGATACGCAGTATTTT. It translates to CASSFFLAPDTQYF.

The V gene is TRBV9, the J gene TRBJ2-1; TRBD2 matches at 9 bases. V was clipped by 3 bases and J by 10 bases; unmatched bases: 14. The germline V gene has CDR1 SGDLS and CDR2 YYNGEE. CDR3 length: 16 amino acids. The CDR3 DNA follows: TGTGCCAGCAGCGGGGTAGCGGGGGCGGGGAGATACGAGCAGTTCTTC. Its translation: CASSGVAGAGRYEQFF.

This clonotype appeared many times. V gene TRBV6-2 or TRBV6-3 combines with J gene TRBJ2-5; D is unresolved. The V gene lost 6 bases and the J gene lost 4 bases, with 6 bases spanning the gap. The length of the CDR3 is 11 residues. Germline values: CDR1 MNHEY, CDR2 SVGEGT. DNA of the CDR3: TGTGCCAGCAGCCGGTTAGAGACCCAGTACTTC. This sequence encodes CASSRLETQYF.

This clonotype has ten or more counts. CDR3: CASSIGRLNTEAFF. The CDR3 DNA sequence: TGTGCCAGTAGTATAGGGCGGTTGAACACTGAAGCTTTCTTT. This rearrangement joins TRBV19 to TRBJ1-1; no clear D. The CDR3 has 14 amino acids. Germline CDR1 and CDR2: LNHDA and SQIVND (reference sequence). The V gene lost 1 base and the J gene lost 0 bases, with 6 bases spanning the gap.

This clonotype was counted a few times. In DNA, the CDR3 is TGTGCCAGCAGCAGAGATGGTCCCAACTCTGGGGCCAACGTCCTGACTTTC. Protein sequence: CASSRDGPNSGANVLTF. The V call is TRBV7-9, the J call TRBJ2-6; D not certain. This CDR3 is 17 amino acids long. Germline-derived CDR1 and CDR2 are SEHNR and FQNEAQ (reference sequence). Trimming took 5 bases from V and 0 from J, leaving 14 bases between them.

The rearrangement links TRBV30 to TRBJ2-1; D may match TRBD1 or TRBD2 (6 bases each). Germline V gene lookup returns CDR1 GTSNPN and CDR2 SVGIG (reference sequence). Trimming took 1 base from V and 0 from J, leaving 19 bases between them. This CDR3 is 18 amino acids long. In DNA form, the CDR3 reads TGTGCCTGGAGTGCCCTGAGAGGGGGGTATAGCTCCTACAATGAGCAGTTCTTC. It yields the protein CAWSALRGGYSSYNEQFF.

The CDR3 reads CASSLPGIGGADEQYV. The CDR3 nucleotides read TGTGCCAGCAGCTTACCGGGTATAGGGGGGGCCGACGAGCAGTACGTC. This chain joins TRBV7-2 and TRBJ2-7; D is possibly TRBD2 (7 bases). Germline loops: CDR1 SGHTA, CDR2 FQGNSA. There are 16 residues in the CDR3. The ends were cut back, 2 bases at V and 5 bases at J, with 19 bases in the middle.

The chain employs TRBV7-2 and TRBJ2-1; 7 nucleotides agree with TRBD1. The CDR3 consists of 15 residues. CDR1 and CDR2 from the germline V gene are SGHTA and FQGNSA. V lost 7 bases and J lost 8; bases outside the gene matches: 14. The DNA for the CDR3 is TGTGCCAGCATCCCTTTGGACAGGACTGTCCATGAGCAGTTCTTC. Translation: CASIPLDRTVHEQFF.

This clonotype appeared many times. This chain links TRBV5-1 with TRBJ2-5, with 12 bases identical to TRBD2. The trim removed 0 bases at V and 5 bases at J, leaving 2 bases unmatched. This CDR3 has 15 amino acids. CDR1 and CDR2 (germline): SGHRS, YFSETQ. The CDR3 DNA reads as TGCGCCAGCAGCTTGGTCGGGACTAGCGGGGAGACCCAGTACTTC. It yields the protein CASSLVGTSGETQYF.